This TCR beta chain comes out of a study of graft-versus-host responses after intestinal transplantation. For the study at large: Recipients received multivisceral, liver-intestinal, or isolated intestinal transplants. Tacrolimus and steroids were given for 3 to 4 years to all recipients after anti-thymocyte globulin induction.

Using immunoSEQ multiplex PCR, the repertoire was profiled, and TCRdb retains in-frame clones only, with some absent. The sample carries about 77,000 clones, over 80% recorded once. About this clone itself: The antigen remains undetermined.

Overall study results and limits: Among recipient marrow samples, GvH clones were found; some appeared first in ileum or blood.

Per the germline V gene, CDR1 is SEHNR and CDR2 is FQNEAQ (reference sequence). Trimming removed 6 bases from V and 1 base from J, with 19 bases in between. CDR3 size: 16 residues. Sequences were derived from PBMCs, sampled 98 days after intestinal transplantation. The sequence was obtained from a human patient who received an intestinal transplant, so some T cells may come from the graft donor. The genes are TRBV7-9 and TRBJ2-7; maybe TRBD1 (6 bases). The CDR3 here is CASSPQGPAPSYEQYF. In nucleotides, the CDR3 is TGTGCCAGCAGTCCCCAGGGGCCGGCCCCATCCTACGAGCAGTACTTC.